Detailed here is one T cell receptor (beta chain). The repertoire was sequenced with immunoSEQ multiplex PCR; TCRdb's copy has only in-frame clones and lacks some. The table records around 97,000 clones, roughly 96% of them present only once. This entry is derived from a study of technical replicates of blood from several donors. Sequencing was performed on T cells isolated from PBMCs. The receptor was derived from a human donor in good health.

The chain's CDR3 is CASSLGGTTEAFF. The CDR3 DNA reads TGTGCCAGCAGTTTGGGGGGGACCACTGAAGCTTTCTTT. The V call is TRBV9, the J call TRBJ1-1; D possibly corresponds to TRBD1 (5 bases). CDR3 length: 13 amino acids. Trimming left V 5 bases short and J 4 bases short, with 12 bases between. Germline lookup yields CDR1 SGDLS and CDR2 YYNGEE.